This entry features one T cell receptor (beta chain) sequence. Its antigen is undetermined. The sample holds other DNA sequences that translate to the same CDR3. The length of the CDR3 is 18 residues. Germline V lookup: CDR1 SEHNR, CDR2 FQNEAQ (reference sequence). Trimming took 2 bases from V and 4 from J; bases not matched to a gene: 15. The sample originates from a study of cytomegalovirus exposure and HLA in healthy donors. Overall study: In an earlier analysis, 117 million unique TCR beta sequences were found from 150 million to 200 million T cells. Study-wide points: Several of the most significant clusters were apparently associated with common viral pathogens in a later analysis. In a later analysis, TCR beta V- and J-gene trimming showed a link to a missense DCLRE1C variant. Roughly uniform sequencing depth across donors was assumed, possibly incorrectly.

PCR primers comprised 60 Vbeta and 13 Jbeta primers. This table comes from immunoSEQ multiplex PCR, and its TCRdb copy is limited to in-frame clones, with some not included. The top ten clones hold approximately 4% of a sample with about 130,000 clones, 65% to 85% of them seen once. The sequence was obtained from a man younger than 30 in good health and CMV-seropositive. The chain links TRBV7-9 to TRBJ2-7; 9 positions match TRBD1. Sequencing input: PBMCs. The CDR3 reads CASSLPTPGQGKAYEQYF. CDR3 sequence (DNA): TGTGCCAGCAGCTTACCTACGCCGGGACAGGGCAAGGCTTACGAGCAGTACTTC.